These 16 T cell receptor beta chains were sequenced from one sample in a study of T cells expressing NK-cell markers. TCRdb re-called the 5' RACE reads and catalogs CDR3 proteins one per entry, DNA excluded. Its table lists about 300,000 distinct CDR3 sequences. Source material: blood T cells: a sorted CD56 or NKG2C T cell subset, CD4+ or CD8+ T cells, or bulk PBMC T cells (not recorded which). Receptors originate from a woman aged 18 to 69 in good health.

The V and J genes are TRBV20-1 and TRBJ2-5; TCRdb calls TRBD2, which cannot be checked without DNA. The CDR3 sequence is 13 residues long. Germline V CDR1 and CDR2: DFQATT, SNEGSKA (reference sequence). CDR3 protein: CKTSDHLRGTQYF.

The CDR3 is CASSQPRTGKYNEQFF. The chain combines TRBV4-1 with TRBJ2-1; the TCRdb D gene call, TRBD1, has no DNA to confirm it. CDR3 length equals 16 residues. Germline V gene sequence: CDR1 MGHRA, CDR2 YSYEKL.

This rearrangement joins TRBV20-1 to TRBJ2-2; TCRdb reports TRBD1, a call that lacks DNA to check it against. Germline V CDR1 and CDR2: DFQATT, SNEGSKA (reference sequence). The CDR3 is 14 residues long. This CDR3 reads CSALAPPQTGELFF.

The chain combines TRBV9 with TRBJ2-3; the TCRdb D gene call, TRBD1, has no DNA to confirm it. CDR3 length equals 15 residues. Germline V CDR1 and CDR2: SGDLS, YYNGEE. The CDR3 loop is CASSAPGGITDTQYF.

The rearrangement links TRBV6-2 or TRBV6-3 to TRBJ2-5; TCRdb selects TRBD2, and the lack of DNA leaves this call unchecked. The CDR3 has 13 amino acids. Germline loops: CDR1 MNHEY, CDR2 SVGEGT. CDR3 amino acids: CASRQSQLETQYF.

Here the CDR3 reads CASSTTGAIQYF. The chain has TRBV11-2 and TRBJ2-4; TCRdb reports TRBD1, a call that lacks DNA to check it against. The CDR3 spans 12 residues. CDR1 is SGHAT, CDR2 FQNNGV, per germline. Combining the CDR3 with reference TRBV11-2 and TRBJ2-4 gives the whole variable domain EAGVAQSPRYKIIEKRQSVAFWCNPISGHATLYWYQQILGQGPKLLIQFQNNGVVDDSQLPKDRFSAERLKGVDSTLKIQPAKLEDSAVYLCASSTTGAIQYFGAGTRLSVL.

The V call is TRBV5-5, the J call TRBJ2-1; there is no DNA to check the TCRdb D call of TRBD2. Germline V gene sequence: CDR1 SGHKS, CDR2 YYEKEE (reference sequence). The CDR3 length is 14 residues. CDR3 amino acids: CASSPSGGYNEQFF.

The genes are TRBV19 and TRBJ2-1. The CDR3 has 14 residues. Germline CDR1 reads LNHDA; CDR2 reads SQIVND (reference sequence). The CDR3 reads CASRTSGVTGEQFF.

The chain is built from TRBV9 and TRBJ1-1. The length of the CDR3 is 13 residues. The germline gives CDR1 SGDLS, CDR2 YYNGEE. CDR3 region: CASSVATDTEAFF.

CDR3 protein: CASSLGGTLGYEQYF. This rearrangement joins TRBV12-3 or TRBV12-4 to TRBJ2-7; absent DNA, TCRdb's TRBD1 call cannot be checked. The CDR3 length is 15 residues.

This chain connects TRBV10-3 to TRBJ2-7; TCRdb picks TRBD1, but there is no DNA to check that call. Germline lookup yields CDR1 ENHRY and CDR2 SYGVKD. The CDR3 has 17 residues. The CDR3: CAISESTGKGNPYEQYF.

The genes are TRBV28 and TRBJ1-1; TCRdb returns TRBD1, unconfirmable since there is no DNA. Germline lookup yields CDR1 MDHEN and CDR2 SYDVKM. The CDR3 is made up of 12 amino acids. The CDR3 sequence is CASTSDSRGAFF.

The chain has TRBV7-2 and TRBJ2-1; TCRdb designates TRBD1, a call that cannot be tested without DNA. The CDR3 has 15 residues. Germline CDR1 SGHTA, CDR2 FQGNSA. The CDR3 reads CASSAPGTTYNEQFF.

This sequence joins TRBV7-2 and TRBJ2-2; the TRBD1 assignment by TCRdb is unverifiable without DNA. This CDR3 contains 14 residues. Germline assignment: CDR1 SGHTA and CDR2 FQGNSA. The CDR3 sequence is CASKRGSNTGELFF.

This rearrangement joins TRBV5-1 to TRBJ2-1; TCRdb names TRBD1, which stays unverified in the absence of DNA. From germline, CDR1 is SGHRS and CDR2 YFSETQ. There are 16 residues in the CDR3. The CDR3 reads CASSSMDRGRGDEQFF. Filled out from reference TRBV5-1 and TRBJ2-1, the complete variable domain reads KAGVTQTPRYLIKTRGQQVTLSCSPISGHRSVSWYQQTPGQGLQFLFEYFSETQRNKGNFPGRFSGRQFSNSRSEMNVSTLELGDSALYLCASSSMDRGRGDEQFFGPGTRLTVL.

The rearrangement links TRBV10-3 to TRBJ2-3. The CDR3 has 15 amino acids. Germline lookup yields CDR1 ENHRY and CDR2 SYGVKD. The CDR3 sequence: CAIRDSGRRTDTQYF.